The 2 T cell receptor beta chains listed next were all sequenced from one sample in a study of cytomegalovirus exposure and HLA in healthy donors. The PCR ran on 60 Vbeta and 13 Jbeta primers. The protocol was immunoSEQ multiplex PCR, while the TCRdb copy is restricted to in-frame clones and leaves out a portion. The sample carries roughly 190,000 clones, 75% to 85% recorded once. Material for sequencing was PBMCs. The receptors were sampled from a girl aged 10 to 17 in good health and CMV-seropositive.

The rearrangement joins TRBV7-8 to TRBJ2-7; 9 nucleotides line up with TRBD2. CDR1 is SGHVS, CDR2 FQNEAQ, per germline. The CDR3 consists of 16 residues. V lost 1 base to trimming and J lost 2 bases; unmatched junction nucleotides: 6. The CDR3 DNA sequence: TGTGCCAGCAGCTTAGTTCCTAGCGGGGAGACCTACGAGCAGTACTTC. Translation gives CASSLVPSGETYEQYF. Full variable domain (outside the CDR3, taken from reference TRBV7-8 and TRBJ2-7): GAGVSQSPRYKVAKRGQDVALRCDPISGHVSLFWYQQALGQGPEFLTYFQNEAQLDKSGLPSDRFFAERPEGSVSTLKIQRTQQEDSAVYLCASSLVPSGETYEQYFGPGTRLTVT.

The V call is TRBV12-5, the J call TRBJ1-5, with unresolved D. V was clipped by 4 bases and J by 10 bases, with 14 bases between them. Germline CDR1 reads LGHNT; CDR2 reads FRNRAP. This CDR3 has 13 residues. Here the CDR3 DNA reads TGTGCTAGTGGTTCTTGCTCCGGGTGTCCCCAGCATTTT. Translating it yields CASGSCSGCPQHF.